Following are 28 T cell receptor beta chains from one sample sequenced in a study of cytomegalovirus exposure and HLA in healthy donors. The PCR contained 60 Vbeta and 13 Jbeta primers. The repertoire was sequenced with immunoSEQ multiplex PCR; TCRdb's copy has only in-frame clones and lacks some. This table holds some 84,000 clones. The material sequenced was PBMCs. The source is a man aged 50 or older in good health and CMV-seronegative.

The gene calls are TRBV7-9 and TRBJ1-6; D might be TRBD1 (6 bases). Trimming removed 0 bases from V and 7 bases from J, with 13 bases in between. This CDR3 comprises 16 residues. The V gene's germline CDR1 is SEHNR and CDR2 FQNEAQ (reference sequence). This CDR3 reads CASSLAGGRINSPLHF. CDR3 coding DNA: TGTGCCAGCAGCTTAGCCGGGGGGCGTATCAATTCACCCCTCCACTTT.

V is TRBV25-1 and J is TRBJ1-6; possible D gene TRBD1, 6 bases. The V and J ends lost 3 bases and 7 bases respectively, with 19 bases between them. The CDR3 contains 17 residues. In germline, CDR1 is MGHDK, CDR2 SYGVNS. CDR3 in DNA: TGTGCCAGCAGTGATTGGGGGACACTCAGTCGCAATTCACCCCTCCACTTT. Protein sequence: CASSDWGTLSRNSPLHF.

As DNA, the CDR3 is TGTGCCAGCAGCCCTACAGGGGGAGCCAAAAACATTCAGTACTTC. Its translation is CASSPTGGAKNIQYF. J is TRBJ2-4 and V is TRBV9, with 8 bases identical to TRBD1. The length of the CDR3 is 15 residues. With V trimmed by 4 bases and J by 0 bases, 3 bases remained unmatched. Germline V gene lookup returns CDR1 SGDLS and CDR2 YYNGEE.

V and J are TRBV6-5 and TRBJ2-7, with D possibly TRBD1 on 8 matching bases. CDR1 and CDR2 (germline): MNHEY, SVGAGI. This CDR3 has 15 residues. Trimming left V 5 bases short and J 4 bases short, with 18 bases between. The DNA of the CDR3 is TGTGCCAGCAGTAAACAGGGGGGGACTACTTACGAGCAGTACTTC. It encodes CASSKQGGTTYEQYF.

The V gene is TRBV27, the J gene TRBJ1-1; D may be TRBD1 (5 bases). Germline V gives CDR1 MNHEY, CDR2 SMNVEV (reference sequence). This CDR3 has 13 residues. V was trimmed by 3 bases and J by 11 bases, leaving 16 bases between them. The CDR3 region is CASSFPGFGRAFF. The CDR3 DNA sequence: TGTGCCAGCAGTTTCCCAGGGTTCGGGCGGGCTTTCTTT.

The chain recombines TRBV4-1 with TRBJ1-3, with D perhaps matching TRBD1 (5 bases). The germline V gene has CDR1 MGHRA and CDR2 YSYEKL. The CDR3 runs to 16 residues. V shed 5 bases and J shed 0 bases, with 14 bases lying between them. CDR3 protein: CASSYQAGNSGNTIYF. In DNA form, the CDR3 reads TGCGCCAGCAGCTATCAGGCAGGGAACTCTGGAAACACCATATATTTT.

The CDR3: CASSLPSGGADEQFF. DNA for the CDR3: TGCGCCAGCAGCTTACCTAGCGGGGGGGCCGATGAGCAGTTCTTC. The rearrangement links TRBV5-1 to TRBJ2-1; 12 nucleotides line up with TRBD2. With V trimmed by 2 bases and J by 8 bases, 5 bases remained unmatched. Germline V gives CDR1 SGHRS, CDR2 YFSETQ. This CDR3 region has 15 residues.

V gene TRBV4-3 combines with J gene TRBJ1-3; no clear D gene. V was trimmed by 1 base and J by 0 bases, leaving 4 bases between them. Germline loops: CDR1 LGHNA, CDR2 YSLEER. This CDR3 has 14 amino acids. The CDR3 DNA is TGCGCCAGCAGCCAAGGGGCCTCTGGAAACACCATATATTTT. Its translation: CASSQGASGNTIYF.

V and J are TRBV9 and TRBJ2-2; 7 nucleotides agree with TRBD2. The germline CDR1 and CDR2 sequences are SGDLS and YYNGEE. This CDR3 comprises 14 residues. After removal of 0 bases from V and 6 bases from J, the junction contained 2 bases not matched to a gene. The CDR3 spells CASSVGLAPGELFF. The CDR3 DNA is TGTGCCAGCAGCGTAGGACTAGCCCCCGGGGAGCTGTTTTTT.

The chain has TRBV9 and TRBJ2-5, with D perhaps TRBD1 (6 bases). The V gene's germline CDR1 is SGDLS and CDR2 YYNGEE. V gave up 0 bases and J gave up 4 bases, with 13 bases separating them. This CDR3 region has 15 residues. CDR3 region: CASSVAGGRVETQYF. The CDR3 nucleotides are TGTGCCAGCAGCGTAGCTGGGGGCAGGGTAGAGACCCAGTACTTC.

The chain joins TRBV28 to TRBJ1-2; no clear D. V lost 6 bases and J lost 2, with 7 bases in between. Germline values: CDR1 MDHEN, CDR2 SYDVKM. The CDR3 consists of 12 residues. CDR3 in amino acids: CASRQSNYGYTF. In DNA form, the CDR3 reads TGTGCCAGCAGACAGTCAAACTATGGCTACACCTTC.

The rearrangement uses TRBV9 and TRBJ2-1, with D perhaps matching TRBD1 (5 bases). The CDR3 loop spans 14 amino acids. Germline V gene sequence: CDR1 SGDLS, CDR2 YYNGEE. Trimming shortened V by 0 bases and J by 7 bases, and 11 bases separated the two germline ends. For the CDR3, the DNA is TGTGCCAGCAGCGTAGTTTCAGGGAATAATGAGCAGTTCTTC. It encodes CASSVVSGNNEQFF.

The chain has TRBV5-1 and TRBJ1-3; possibly TRBD1 for D (6 bases). V was pared by 1 base and J by 6 bases, with 14 bases between. CDR1 is SGHRS, CDR2 YFSETQ, per germline. The CDR3 has 15 amino acids. The CDR3 region has the DNA TGCGCCAGCAGCTTGACACACCCAGGGGAAAACACCATATATTTT. Translated: CASSLTHPGENTIYF.

The V and J genes are TRBV5-1 and TRBJ2-7; D is possibly TRBD1 (6 bases). Trimming stripped 0 bases from V and 4 bases from J, with 11 bases between. This CDR3 has 14 amino acids. CDR1 SGHRS and CDR2 YFSETQ come from the germline V gene. The CDR3, as DNA: TGCGCCAGCAGCTTGGGGGACACCTTATACGAGCAGTACTTC. Amino acids: CASSLGDTLYEQYF.

The chain has TRBV6-5 and TRBJ1-5; TRBD1 is a possible D gene (5 bases). The CDR3 totals 15 residues. The ends were cut back, 7 bases at V and 0 bases at J, with 13 bases in the middle. Germline-derived CDR1 and CDR2 are MNHEY and SVGAGI. The CDR3 coding sequence is TGTGCCAGCAATGCCGGGACTTTTAGCAATCAGCCCCAGCATTTT. Protein sequence: CASNAGTFSNQPQHF.

This chain links TRBV5-5 with TRBJ2-5, with TRBD1 identical over 8 bases. The CDR3 has 15 residues. The J segment lost 0 bases and the V segment lost 3 bases, leaving 4 bases of the junction unmatched. CDR1 and CDR2 (germline): SGHKS, YYEKEE (reference sequence). CDR3 nucleotides: TGTGCCAGCAGCTATGGACAGGGCTACCAAGAGACCCAGTACTTC. It encodes CASSYGQGYQETQYF.

J is TRBJ1-5 and V is TRBV7-9; 10 nucleotides match TRBD1. The CDR3 loop spans 18 amino acids. The germline CDR1 and CDR2 sequences are SEHNR and FQNEAQ (reference sequence). The V and J ends lost 4 bases and 3 bases, in that order; junction bases with no gene match: 12. CDR3: CASSSGQGRGGDNQPQHF. The CDR3 DNA reads TGTGCCAGCAGCTCGGGACAGGGGAGGGGCGGCGACAATCAGCCCCAGCATTTT.

The chain combines TRBV11-1 with TRBJ2-3; weak D call: TRBD2 (5 bases). This CDR3 has 15 residues. V shed 1 base and J shed 2 bases, with 10 bases lying between them. The germline CDR1 and CDR2 sequences are SGHAT and FQDESV (reference sequence). This CDR3 is CASSLGPRDTDTQYF. The CDR3 DNA follows: TGTGCCAGCAGCTTAGGTCCCCGGGACACAGATACGCAGTATTTT.

The chain carries TRBV19 and TRBJ2-7, with 10 bases fitting TRBD1. CDR1 and CDR2 from the germline V gene are LNHDA and SQIVND (reference sequence). The CDR3 spans 14 residues. The ends lost 3 bases at V and 2 bases at J; junction bases unmatched: 1. The CDR3 DNA is TGTGCCAGTAGTATGGGGACAGGGGCCTACGAGCAGTACTTC. The encoded protein is CASSMGTGAYEQYF.

The chain combines TRBV19 with TRBJ2-2, with a possible D match to TRBD1 (5 bases). The germline V and J ends were trimmed by 3 bases and 7 bases, with 18 bases remaining between them. The CDR3 has 16 amino acids. Germline V gene lookup returns CDR1 LNHDA and CDR2 SQIVND (reference sequence). The CDR3 DNA reads as TGTGCCAGTAGTATTCAAGGAGCAGGGTGGGGCGGGGAGCTGTTTTTT. The encoded protein is CASSIQGAGWGGELFF. Looking up the rest from reference TRBV19 and TRBJ2-2 gives the full variable domain: DGGITQSPKYLFRKEGQNVTLSCEQNLNHDAMYWYRQDPGQGLRLIYYSQIVNDFQKGDIAEGYSVSREKKESFPLTVTSAQKNPTAFYLCASSIQGAGWGGELFFGEGSRLTVL.

The chain recombines TRBV11-3 with TRBJ2-3; 7 nucleotides line up with TRBD1. This CDR3 has 14 residues. Germline CDR1 SGHNT, CDR2 YENEEA. V lost 1 base, J lost 7 bases, and 5 bases stayed unmatched. The CDR3 reads CASSLGQGGHTQYF. The CDR3 bases are TGTGCCAGCAGCTTAGGACAGGGTGGCCATACGCAGTATTTT. The full variable domain, rest sourced from reference TRBV11-3 and TRBJ2-3, is EAGVVQSPRYKIIEKKQPVAFWCNPISGHNTLYWYLQNLGQGPELLIRYENEEAVDDSQLPKDRFSAERLKGVDSTLKIQPAELGDSAVYLCASSLGQGGHTQYFGPGTRLTVL.

Comments on this clone: This CDR3 is also generated by other DNA sequences in the sample. The chain couples TRBV5-4 to TRBJ1-5; D possibly corresponds to TRBD1 (5 bases). The CDR3 has 14 residues. Germline CDR1 SGHNT, CDR2 YYREEE (reference sequence). V was trimmed by 5 bases and J by 6 bases, leaving 15 bases between them. DNA for the CDR3: TGTGCCAGCAGTCTCGGAGGAGGGGCTCAGCCCCAGCATTTT. It encodes CASSLGGGAQPQHF. Using reference TRBV5-4 and TRBJ1-5 for the parts outside the CDR3, the full variable domain is ETGVTQSPTHLIKTRGQQVTLRCSSQSGHNTVSWYQQALGQGPQFIFQYYREEENGRGNFPPRFSGLQFPNYSSELNVNALELDDSALYLCASSLGGGAQPQHFGDGTRLSIL.

The chain uses TRBV23-1 and TRBJ2-7; 7 positions match TRBD1. TRBV23-1 belongs to the ORF category, with a function that is uncertain. This CDR3 comprises 17 residues. Trimming removed 2 bases from V and 1 base from J; junction bases left unmatched: 11. CDR3 protein: CASSQGQAQRSSYEQYF. The DNA of the CDR3 is TGCGCCAGCAGTCAAGGACAGGCCCAAAGGTCGTCCTACGAGCAGTACTTC.

The chain uses TRBV28 and TRBJ2-1; 8 bases agree with TRBD1. V was pared by 7 bases and J by 3 bases, with 8 bases of the junction left unmatched. The CDR3 runs to 15 residues. Looked up from germline, CDR1 is MDHEN and CDR2 is SYDVKM. The CDR3 bases are TGTGCCAGCACCAGACGGACAGGGAACTACAATGAGCAGTTCTTC. It encodes CASTRRTGNYNEQFF.

This sequence joins TRBV6-5 and TRBJ2-7; 9 positions match TRBD1. The CDR3 spans 15 residues. Germline V lookup: CDR1 MNHEY, CDR2 SVGAGI. V shed 4 bases, J shed 4 bases, and the junction held 8 bases outside the gene matches. The CDR3 here is CASSFRTGEIYEQYF. In DNA form, the CDR3 reads TGTGCCAGCAGTTTCCGGACAGGGGAGATATACGAGCAGTACTTC.

The CDR3 loop is CASSPGQFRIRDEQYF. The CDR3 DNA is TGTGCCAGCAGCCCGGGACAGTTTAGGATCCGGGACGAGCAGTACTTC. J is TRBJ2-7 and V is TRBV13, with TRBD1 matching over 7 bases. The V and J ends lost 5 bases and 5 bases, in that order; junction bases with no gene match: 15. Per germline, CDR1 PRHDT and CDR2 FYEKMQ (reference sequence). The CDR3 runs 16 residues.

This rearrangement joins TRBV27 to TRBJ1-1; maybe TRBD1 (5 bases). With 5 bases removed from V and 1 base from J, the gap between germline ends came to 17 bases. The CDR3 consists of 16 residues. Germline V gene sequence: CDR1 MNHEY, CDR2 SMNVEV (reference sequence). DNA for the CDR3: TGTGCCAGCAGTCCATATCCTACAGGAACGAACACTGAAGCTTTCTTT. Protein: CASSPYPTGTNTEAFF.

The chain has TRBV6-1 and TRBJ1-5; 7 bases match TRBD1. Trimming at V came to 4 bases and at J to 6 bases, leaving 6 bases not matched to a gene. Germline CDR1 MNHNS, CDR2 SASEGT. The CDR3 totals 14 residues. CDR3 in amino acids: CASSGQGKAQPQHF. The DNA for the CDR3 is TGTGCCAGCAGTGGACAGGGCAAGGCTCAGCCCCAGCATTTT.